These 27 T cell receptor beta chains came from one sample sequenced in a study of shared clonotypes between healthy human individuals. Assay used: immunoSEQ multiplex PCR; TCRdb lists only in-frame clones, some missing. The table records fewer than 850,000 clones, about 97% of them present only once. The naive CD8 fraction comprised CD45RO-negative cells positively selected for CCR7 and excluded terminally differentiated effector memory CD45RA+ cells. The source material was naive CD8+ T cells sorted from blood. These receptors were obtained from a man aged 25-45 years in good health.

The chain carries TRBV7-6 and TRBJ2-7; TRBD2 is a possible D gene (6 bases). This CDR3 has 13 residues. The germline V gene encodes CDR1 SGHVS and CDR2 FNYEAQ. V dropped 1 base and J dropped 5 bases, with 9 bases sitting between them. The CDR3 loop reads CASSLGRGDEQYF. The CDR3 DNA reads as TGTGCCAGCAGCTTAGGGCGGGGCGACGAGCAGTACTTC. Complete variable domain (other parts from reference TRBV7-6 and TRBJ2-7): GAGVSQSPRYKVTKRGQDVALRCDPISGHVSLYWYRQALGQGPEFLTYFNYEAQQDKSGLPNDRFSAERPEGSISTLTIQRTEQRDSAMYRCASSLGRGDEQYFGPGTRLTVT.

The CDR3 loop reads CASKGAVNGQYGYTF. The CDR3 DNA reads TGTGCCAGTAAGGGGGCGGTTAACGGTCAGTATGGCTACACCTTC. J is TRBJ1-2 and V is TRBV19; 7 positions agree with TRBD1. The length of the CDR3 is 15 residues. V was clipped by 7 bases and J by 5 bases; unmatched bases: 13. Germline V gives CDR1 LNHDA, CDR2 SQIVND (reference sequence).

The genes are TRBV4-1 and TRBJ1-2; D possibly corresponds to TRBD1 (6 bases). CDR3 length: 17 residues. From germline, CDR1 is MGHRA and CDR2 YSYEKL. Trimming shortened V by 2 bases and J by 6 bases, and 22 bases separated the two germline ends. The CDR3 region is CASSQLNTGTGLDGYTF. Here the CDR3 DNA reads TGCGCCAGCAGCCAACTAAATACAGGGACGGGGCTTGATGGCTACACCTTC.

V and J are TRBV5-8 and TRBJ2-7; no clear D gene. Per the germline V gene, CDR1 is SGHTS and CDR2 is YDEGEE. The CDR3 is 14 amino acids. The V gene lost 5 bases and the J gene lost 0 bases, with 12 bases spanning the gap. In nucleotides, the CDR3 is TGTGCCAGCAGTGCCACAAGGAGCTCCTACGAGCAGTACTTC. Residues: CASSATRSSYEQYF.

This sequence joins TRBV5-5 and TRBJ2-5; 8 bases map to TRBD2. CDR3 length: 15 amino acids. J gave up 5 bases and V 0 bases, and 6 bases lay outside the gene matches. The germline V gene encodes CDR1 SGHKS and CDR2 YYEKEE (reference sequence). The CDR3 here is CASSLEVGRGETQYF. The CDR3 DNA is TGTGCCAGCAGCTTGGAAGTCGGGAGGGGCGAGACCCAGTACTTC.

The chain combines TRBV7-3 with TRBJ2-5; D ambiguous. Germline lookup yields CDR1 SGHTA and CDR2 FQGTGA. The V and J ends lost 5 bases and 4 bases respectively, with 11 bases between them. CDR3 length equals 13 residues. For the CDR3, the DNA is TGTGCCAGCAGCCGATTGGGTTCAGAGACCCAGTACTTC. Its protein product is CASSRLGSETQYF.

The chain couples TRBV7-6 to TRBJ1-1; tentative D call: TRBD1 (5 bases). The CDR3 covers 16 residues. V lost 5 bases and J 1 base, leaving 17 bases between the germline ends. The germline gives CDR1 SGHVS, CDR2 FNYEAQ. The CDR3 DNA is TGTGCCAGCAGCCTCGCGATCGGGGGTTCGAACACTGAAGCTTTCTTT. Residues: CASSLAIGGSNTEAFF.

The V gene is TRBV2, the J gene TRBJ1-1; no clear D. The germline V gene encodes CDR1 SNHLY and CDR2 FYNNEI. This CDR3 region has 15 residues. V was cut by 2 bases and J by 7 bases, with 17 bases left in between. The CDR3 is CASSEKSQYRSEAFF. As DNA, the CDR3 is TGTGCCAGCAGTGAAAAATCCCAATATAGGAGTGAAGCTTTCTTT.

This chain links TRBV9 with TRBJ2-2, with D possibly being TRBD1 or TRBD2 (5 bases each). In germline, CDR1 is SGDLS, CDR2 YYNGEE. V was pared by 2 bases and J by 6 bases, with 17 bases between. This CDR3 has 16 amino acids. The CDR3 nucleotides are TGTGCCAGCAGCGTGTCCGGGACGATAGTTTCCGGGGAGCTGTTTTTT. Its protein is CASSVSGTIVSGELFF.

The CDR3 here is CASSSLGHLLTYEQYF. The CDR3 DNA reads TGTGCCAGCAGCTCTCTCGGACACCTCCTCACCTACGAGCAGTACTTC. V usage is TRBV7-8 and J usage is TRBJ2-7; maybe TRBD1 (5 bases). The CDR3 is made up of 16 amino acids. CDR1 and CDR2 (germline): SGHVS, FQNEAQ. Trimming removed 4 bases at V and 2 bases at J, with 18 bases between.

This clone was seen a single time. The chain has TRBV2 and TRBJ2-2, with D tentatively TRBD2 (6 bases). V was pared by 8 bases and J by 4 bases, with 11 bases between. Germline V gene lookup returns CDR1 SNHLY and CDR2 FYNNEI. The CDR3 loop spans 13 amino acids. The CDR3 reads CASLLASTGELFF. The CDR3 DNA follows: TGTGCCAGCTTACTAGCATCCACCGGGGAGCTGTTTTTT.

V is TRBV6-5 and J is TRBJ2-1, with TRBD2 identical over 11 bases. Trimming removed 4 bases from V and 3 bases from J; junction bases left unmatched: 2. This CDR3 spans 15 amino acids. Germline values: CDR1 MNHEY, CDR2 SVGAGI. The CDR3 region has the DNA TGTGCCAGCAGTTTAGCGGGAGGGGGCTACAATGAGCAGTTCTTC. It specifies CASSLAGGGYNEQFF.

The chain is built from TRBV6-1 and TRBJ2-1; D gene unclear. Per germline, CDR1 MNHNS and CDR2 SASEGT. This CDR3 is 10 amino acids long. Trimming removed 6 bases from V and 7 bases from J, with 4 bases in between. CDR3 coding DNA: TGTGCCAGCAGGAGGAATGAGCAGTTCTTC. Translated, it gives CASRRNEQFF.

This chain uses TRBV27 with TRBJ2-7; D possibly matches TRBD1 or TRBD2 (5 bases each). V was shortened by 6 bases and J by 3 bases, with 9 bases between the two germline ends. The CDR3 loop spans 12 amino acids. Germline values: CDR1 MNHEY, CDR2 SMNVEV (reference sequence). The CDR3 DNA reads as TGTGCCAGCAGAGGGACGAACTACGAGCAGTACTTC. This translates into CASRGTNYEQYF.

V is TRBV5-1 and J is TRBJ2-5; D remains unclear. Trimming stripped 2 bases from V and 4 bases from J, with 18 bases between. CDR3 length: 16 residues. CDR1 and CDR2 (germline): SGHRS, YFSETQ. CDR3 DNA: TGCGCCAGCAGCTTAGATCCAGGTGTGGTGGGAGAGACCCAGTACTTC. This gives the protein CASSLDPGVVGETQYF.

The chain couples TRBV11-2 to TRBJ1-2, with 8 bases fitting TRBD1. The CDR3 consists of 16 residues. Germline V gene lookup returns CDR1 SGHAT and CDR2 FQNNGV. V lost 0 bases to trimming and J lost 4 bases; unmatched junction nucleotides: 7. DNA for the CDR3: TGTGCCAGCAGCTTAGACGGCCGGGACAGGACCTATGGCTACACCTTC. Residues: CASSLDGRDRTYGYTF.

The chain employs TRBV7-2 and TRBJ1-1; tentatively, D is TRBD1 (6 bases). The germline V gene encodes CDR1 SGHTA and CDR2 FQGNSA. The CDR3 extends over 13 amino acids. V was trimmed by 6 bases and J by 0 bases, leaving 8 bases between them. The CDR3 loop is CASRDRMNTEAFF. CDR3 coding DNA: TGTGCCAGCAGGGACAGAATGAACACTGAAGCTTTCTTT.

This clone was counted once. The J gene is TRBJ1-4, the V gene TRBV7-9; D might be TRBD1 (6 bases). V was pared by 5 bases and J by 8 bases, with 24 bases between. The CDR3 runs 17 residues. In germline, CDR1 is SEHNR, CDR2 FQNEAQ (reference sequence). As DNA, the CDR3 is TGTGCCAGCAGCCTCGATAGCATACAGGGCGGCCGCGAAAAACTGTTTTTT. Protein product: CASSLDSIQGGREKLFF.

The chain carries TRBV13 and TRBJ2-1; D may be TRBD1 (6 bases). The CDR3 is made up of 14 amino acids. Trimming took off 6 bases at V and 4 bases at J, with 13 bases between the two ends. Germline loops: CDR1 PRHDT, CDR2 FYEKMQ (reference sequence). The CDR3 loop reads CASSDRTQYNEQFF. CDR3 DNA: TGTGCCAGCAGTGACAGGACCCAATACAATGAGCAGTTCTTC.

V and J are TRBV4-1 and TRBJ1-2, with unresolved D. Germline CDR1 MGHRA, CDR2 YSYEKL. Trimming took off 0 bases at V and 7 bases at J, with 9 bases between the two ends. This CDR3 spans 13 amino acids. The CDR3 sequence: CASSQDGVSGYTF. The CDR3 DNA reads TGCGCCAGCAGCCAAGACGGCGTCTCTGGCTACACCTTC.

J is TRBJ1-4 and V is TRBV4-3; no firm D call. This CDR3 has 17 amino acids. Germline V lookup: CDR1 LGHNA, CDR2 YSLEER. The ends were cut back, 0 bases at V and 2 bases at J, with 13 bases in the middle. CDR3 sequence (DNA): TGCGCCAGCAGCCAAGATTTATGGGAACAGACTAATGAAAAACTGTTTTTT. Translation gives CASSQDLWEQTNEKLFF.

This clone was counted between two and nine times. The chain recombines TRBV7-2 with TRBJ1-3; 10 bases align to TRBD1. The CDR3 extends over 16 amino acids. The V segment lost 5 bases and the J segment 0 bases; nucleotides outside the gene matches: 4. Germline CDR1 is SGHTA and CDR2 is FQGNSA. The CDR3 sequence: CASSRDRGYSGNTIYF. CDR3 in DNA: TGTGCCAGCAGCAGGGACAGGGGCTACTCTGGAAACACCATATATTTT.

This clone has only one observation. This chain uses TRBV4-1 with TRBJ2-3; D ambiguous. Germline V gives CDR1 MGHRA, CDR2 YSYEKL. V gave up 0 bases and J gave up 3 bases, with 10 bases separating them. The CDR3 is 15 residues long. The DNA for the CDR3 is TGCGCCAGCAGCCAAGAGCAAGCAAGTACAGATACGCAGTATTTT. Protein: CASSQEQASTDTQYF.

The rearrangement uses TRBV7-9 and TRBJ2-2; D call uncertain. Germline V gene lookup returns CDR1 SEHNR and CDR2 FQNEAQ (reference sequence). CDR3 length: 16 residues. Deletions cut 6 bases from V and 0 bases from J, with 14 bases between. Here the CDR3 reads CASSSTTPPNTGELFF. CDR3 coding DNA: TGTGCCAGCAGTTCGACCACCCCCCCGAACACCGGGGAGCTGTTTTTT.

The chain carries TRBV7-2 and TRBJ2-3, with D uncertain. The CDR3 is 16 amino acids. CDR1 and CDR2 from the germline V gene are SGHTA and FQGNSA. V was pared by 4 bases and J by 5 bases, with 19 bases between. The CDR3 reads CASSSLQLTFLDTQYF. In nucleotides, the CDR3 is TGTGCCAGCAGCTCCCTTCAATTGACCTTCCTAGATACGCAGTATTTT.

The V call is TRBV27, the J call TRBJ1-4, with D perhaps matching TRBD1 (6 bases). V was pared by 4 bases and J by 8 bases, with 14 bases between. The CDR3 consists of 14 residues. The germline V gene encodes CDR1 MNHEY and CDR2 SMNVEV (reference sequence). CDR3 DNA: TGTGCCAGCAGTTGGACATCTGGACAGGAAAAACTGTTTTTT. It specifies CASSWTSGQEKLFF.

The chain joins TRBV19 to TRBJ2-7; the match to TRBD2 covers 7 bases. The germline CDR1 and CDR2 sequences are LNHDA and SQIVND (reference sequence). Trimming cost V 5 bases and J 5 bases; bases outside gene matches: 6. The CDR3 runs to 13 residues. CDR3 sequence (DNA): TGTGCCAGTAGTTTCGCGGGAGCCAACGAGCAGTACTTC. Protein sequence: CASSFAGANEQYF.